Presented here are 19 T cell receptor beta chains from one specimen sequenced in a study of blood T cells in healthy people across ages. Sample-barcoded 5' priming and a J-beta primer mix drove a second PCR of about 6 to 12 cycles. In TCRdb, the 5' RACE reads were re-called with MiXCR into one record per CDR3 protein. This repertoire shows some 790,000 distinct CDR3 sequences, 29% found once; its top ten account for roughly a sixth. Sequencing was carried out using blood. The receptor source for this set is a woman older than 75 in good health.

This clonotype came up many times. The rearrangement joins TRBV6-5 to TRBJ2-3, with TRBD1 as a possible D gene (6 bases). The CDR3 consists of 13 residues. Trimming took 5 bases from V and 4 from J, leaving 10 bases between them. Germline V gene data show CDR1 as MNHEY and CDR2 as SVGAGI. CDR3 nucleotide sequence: TGTGCCAGCAGTAGGGCAGGGGCAGATACGCAGTATTTT. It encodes CASSRAGADTQYF.

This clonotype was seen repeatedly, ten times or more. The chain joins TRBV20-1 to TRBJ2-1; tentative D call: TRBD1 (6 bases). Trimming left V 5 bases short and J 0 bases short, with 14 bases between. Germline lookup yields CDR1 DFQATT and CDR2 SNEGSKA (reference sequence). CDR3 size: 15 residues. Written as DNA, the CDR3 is TGCAGTGCTCCCCAGGGACAAAGCTCCTACAATGAGCAGTTCTTC. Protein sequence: CSAPQGQSSYNEQFF.

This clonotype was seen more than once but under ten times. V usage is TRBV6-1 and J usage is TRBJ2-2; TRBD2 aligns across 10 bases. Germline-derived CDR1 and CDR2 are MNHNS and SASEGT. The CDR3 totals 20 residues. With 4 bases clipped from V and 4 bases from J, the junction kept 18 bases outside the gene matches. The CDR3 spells CASSGGPSGGYTPRTGELFF. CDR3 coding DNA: TGTGCCAGCAGTGGTGGTCCTAGCGGGGGATACACTCCGCGCACCGGGGAGCTGTTTTTT.

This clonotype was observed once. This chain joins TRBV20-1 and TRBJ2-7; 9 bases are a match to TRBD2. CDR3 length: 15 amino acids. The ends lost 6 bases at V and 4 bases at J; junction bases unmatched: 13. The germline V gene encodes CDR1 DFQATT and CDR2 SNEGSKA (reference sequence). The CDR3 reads CSAGASGASSYEQYF. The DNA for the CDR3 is TGCAGTGCAGGGGCTAGCGGGGCCTCATCTTACGAGCAGTACTTC.

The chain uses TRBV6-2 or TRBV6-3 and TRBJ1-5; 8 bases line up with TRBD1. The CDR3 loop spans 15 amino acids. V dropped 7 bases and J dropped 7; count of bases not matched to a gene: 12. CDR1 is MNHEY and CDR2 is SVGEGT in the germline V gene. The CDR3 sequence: CASIPGGQGDQPQHF. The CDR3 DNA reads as TGTGCCAGCATCCCTGGCGGACAGGGTGACCAGCCCCAGCATTTT.

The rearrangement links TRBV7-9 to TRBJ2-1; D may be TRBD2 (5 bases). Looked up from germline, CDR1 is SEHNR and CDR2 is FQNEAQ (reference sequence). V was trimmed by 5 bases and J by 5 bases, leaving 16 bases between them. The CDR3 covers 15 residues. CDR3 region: CASSPLVFIHNEQFF. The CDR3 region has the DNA TGTGCCAGCAGCCCACTAGTCTTCATTCACAATGAGCAGTTCTTC.

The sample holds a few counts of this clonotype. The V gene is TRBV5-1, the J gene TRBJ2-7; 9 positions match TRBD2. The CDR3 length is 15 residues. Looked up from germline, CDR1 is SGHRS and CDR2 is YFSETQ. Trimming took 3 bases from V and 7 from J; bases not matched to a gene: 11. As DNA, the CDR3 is TGCGCCAGCAGCTGGGGTAGCGGGGGTTACAATGAGCAGTACTTC. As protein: CASSWGSGGYNEQYF.

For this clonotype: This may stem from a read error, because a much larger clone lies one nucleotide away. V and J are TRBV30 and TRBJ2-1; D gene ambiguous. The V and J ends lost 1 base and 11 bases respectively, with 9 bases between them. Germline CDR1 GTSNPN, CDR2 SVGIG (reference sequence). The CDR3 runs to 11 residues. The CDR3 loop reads CAWSARVQQFF. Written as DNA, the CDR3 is TGTGCCTGGAGTGCACGGGTTCAGCAGTTCTTC.

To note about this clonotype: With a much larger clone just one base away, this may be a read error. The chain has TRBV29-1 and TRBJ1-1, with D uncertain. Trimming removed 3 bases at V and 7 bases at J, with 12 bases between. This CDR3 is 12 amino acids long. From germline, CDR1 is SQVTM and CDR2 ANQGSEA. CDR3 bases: TGCAGCGTTGAGACCCGGGGTCTTGAAGCTTTCTTT. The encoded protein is CSVETRGLEAFF.

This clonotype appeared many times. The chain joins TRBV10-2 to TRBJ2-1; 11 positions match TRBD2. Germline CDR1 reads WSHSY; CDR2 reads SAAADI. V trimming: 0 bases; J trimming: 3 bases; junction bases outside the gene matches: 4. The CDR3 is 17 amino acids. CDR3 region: CASSESRLAGNYNEQFF. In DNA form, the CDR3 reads TGCGCCAGCAGTGAGTCCCGACTAGCGGGGAACTACAATGAGCAGTTCTTC.

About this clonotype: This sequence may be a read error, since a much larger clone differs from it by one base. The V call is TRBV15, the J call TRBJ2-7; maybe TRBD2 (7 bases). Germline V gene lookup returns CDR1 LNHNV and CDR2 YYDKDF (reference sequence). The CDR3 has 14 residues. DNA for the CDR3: TGTGCCACCAGAGAGGGGGGGAGCTCCCACGAGCAGTACTTC. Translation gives CATREGGSSHEQYF.

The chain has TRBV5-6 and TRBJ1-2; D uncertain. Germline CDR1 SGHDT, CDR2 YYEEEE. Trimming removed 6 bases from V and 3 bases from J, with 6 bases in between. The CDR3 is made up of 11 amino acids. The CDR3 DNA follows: TGTGCCAGCACTCGGGACTATGGCTACACCTTC. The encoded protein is CASTRDYGYTF.

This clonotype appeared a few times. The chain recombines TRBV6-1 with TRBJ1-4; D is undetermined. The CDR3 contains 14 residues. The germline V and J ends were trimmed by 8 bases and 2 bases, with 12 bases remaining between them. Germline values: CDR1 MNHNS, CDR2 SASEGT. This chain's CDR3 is CASSPNGTNEKLFF. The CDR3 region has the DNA TGTGCCAGCTCTCCCAACGGGACTAATGAAAAACTGTTTTTT.

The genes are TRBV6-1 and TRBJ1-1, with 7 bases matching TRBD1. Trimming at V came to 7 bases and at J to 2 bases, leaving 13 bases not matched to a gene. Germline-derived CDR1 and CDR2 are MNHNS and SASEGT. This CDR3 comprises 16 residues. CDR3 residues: CASIDTGTALNTEAFF. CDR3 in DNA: TGTGCCAGCATCGACACCGGGACAGCGCTAAACACTGAAGCTTTCTTT.

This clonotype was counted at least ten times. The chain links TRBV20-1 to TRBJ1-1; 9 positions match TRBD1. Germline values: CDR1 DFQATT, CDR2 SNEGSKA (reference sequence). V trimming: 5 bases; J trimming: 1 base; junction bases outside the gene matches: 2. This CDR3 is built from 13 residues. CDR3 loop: CSAPGQGNTEAFF. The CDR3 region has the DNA TGCAGTGCTCCGGGACAGGGGAACACTGAAGCTTTCTTT.

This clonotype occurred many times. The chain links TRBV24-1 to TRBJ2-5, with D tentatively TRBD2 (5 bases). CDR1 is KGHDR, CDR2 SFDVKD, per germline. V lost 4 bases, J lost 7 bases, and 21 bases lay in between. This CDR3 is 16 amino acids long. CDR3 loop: CATSESGWPREGTQYF. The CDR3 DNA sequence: TGTGCCACCAGTGAGTCGGGTTGGCCGAGAGAGGGGACCCAGTACTTC.

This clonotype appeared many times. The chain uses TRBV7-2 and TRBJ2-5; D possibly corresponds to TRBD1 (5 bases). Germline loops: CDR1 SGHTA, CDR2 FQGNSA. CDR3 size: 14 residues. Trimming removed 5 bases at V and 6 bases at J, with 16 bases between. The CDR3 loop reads CASSGRQQGKTQYF. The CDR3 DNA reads TGTGCCAGCAGCGGCAGACAGCAGGGAAAGACCCAGTACTTC. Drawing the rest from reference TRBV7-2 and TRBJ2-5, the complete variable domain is GAGVSQSPSNKVTEKGKDVELRCDPISGHTALYWYRQSLGQGLEFLIYFQGNSAPDKSGLPSDRFSAERTGGSVSTLTIQRTQQEDSAVYLCASSGRQQGKTQYFGPGTRLLVL.

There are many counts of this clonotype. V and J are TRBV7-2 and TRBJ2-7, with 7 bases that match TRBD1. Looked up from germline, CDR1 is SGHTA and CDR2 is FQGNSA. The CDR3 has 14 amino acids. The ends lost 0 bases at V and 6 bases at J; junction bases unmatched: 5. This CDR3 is CASSLAGTASEQYF. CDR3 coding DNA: TGTGCCAGCAGCTTAGCCGGGACAGCATCCGAGCAGTACTTC. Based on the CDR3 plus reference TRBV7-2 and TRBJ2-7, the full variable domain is GAGVSQSPSNKVTEKGKDVELRCDPISGHTALYWYRQSLGQGLEFLIYFQGNSAPDKSGLPSDRFSAERTGGSVSTLTIQRTQQEDSAVYLCASSLAGTASEQYFGPGTRLTVT.

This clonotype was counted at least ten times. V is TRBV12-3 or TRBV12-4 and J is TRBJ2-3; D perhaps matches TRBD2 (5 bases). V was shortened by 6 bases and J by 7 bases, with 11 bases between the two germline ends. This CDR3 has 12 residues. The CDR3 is CASSPSGYTQYF. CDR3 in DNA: TGTGCCAGCAGCCCCTCGGGATATACGCAGTATTTT.